The clone carrying this T cell receptor beta chain was observed a handful of times. Its specificity is not known. The data belong to a study of T cell repertoires in cytomegalovirus infection. Across the study: Recently identified HLA-C-restricted and well-studied HLA-B-restricted CMV epitopes were used.

TCRdb analysed the reads with MiXCR anew, one entry per CDR3 protein. The table lists around 500,000 distinct CDR3 sequences, roughly 42% of them singletons. Sequenced here: cultured PBMCs, sampled from culture after CMV antigen stimulation. This TCR was recovered from a human donor in good health (CMV status not recorded). Some clones in this sample may be carry-over from other donors' samples.

The CDR3 DNA reads as TGCAGTGCTAGGGCTCAGGTCTCTGGAAACACCATATATTTT. Its translation is CSARAQVSGNTIYF. The genes are TRBV20-1 and TRBJ1-3, with D hard to call. V lost 3 bases to trimming and J lost 0 bases, with 9 bases between them. The V gene's germline CDR1 is DFQATT and CDR2 SNEGSKA (reference sequence). The CDR3 runs 14 residues.